These T cell receptor beta chains were read from a single sample in a study of blood T cells in healthy people across ages. TCRdb processed the 5' RACE reads anew with MiXCR; each CDR3 protein has one entry. There are fewer than 1,200,000 distinct CDR3 sequences in the sample; around 25% occur only once, and around 0.75% lies in the top ten. This same sample was also taken into another study, of T cells of mothers and their children.

What was sequenced was blood. Receptor source: a girl between 2 and 10 years old in good health. The CDR3 runs from the conserved cysteine through the conserved F or W.

TRBJ2-7 | TRBV5-1 | CASSLSDGSYEQYF
TRBJ2-7 | TRBV6-5 | CASSYLDRSYEQYF
TRBJ1-4 | TRBV9 | CASSRRPDPEKLFF
TRBJ1-2 | TRBV7-3 | CASSLSQGGGYTF
TRBJ2-3 | TRBV29-1 | CSVRGEPRLPGQGLDTQYF
TRBJ1-4 | TRBV20-1 | CSARGLAGQHGEKLFF
TRBJ1-1 | TRBV25-1 | CASEGTGDTEAFF
TRBJ2-5 | TRBV29-1 | CSVPAGTAQYF
TRBJ1-4 | TRBV20-1 | CSARDSRSFAEKLFF
TRBJ2-2 | TRBV20-1 | CSASGVANTGELFF
- | TRBV27 | CASSMFNEQFF
TRBJ2-3 | TRBV7-2 | CASSLVTSGGSRDTQYF
TRBJ1-2 | TRBV6-1 | CASSDQDREDTF
- | TRBV6-1 | CASSEGPGPYYEQYF
TRBJ2-1 | TRBV4-1 | CASSQKGYPTNEQFF
TRBJ1-1 | TRBV29-1 | CSVRGAAEAFF
TRBJ1-1 | TRBV6-5 | CASSYDRGHGTEAFF
- | TRBV11-1 | CASSLGSSRWINEQFF
TRBJ2-4 | TRBV28 | CASSPSLAKDIQYF
TRBJ2-7 | TRBV15 | CATSRDQGAYEQYF
TRBJ2-3 | TRBV20-1 | CSARDLWRERTDTQYF
TRBJ1-1 | TRBV7-2 | CASSSSAGLVPSEAFF
TRBJ1-4 | TRBV27 | CASSTGQTNEKLFF
TRBJ1-1 | TRBV2 | CASSVRLLNTEAFF
TRBJ2-7 | TRBV10-3 | CAISEPAGGSYEQYF
TRBJ1-1 | TRBV4-2 | CASSQDGLDLWAFF
TRBJ2-5 | TRBV20-1 | CSAQDSKETQYF
- | TRBV7-2 | CASSPQGGSYEQYF
TRBJ2-2 | TRBV20-1 | CSARAPAFGLAGELFF
TRBJ1-1 | TRBV4-3 | CASSQILLGGMEMNTEAFF
TRBJ2-6 | TRBV6-5 | CASSQTGAGANVLTF
TRBJ2-1 | TRBV4-1 | CASSVGLAGMGEQFF
TRBJ1-6 | TRBV12-3/TRBV12-4 | CASSRASNSPLHF
TRBJ1-1 | TRBV28 | CASSLGGRTTEAFF
TRBJ2-6 | TRBV13 | CASSRRVSGANVLTF
TRBJ2-5 | TRBV7-2 | CVSSLGTGNLQETQYF
TRBJ1-1 | TRBV9 | CASSAVGTGEAFF
TRBJ2-7 | TRBV29-1 | CSVWEGAYEQYF
TRBJ1-1 | TRBV4-1 | CASSQVQGYTEAFF
TRBJ2-5 | TRBV12-3/TRBV12-4 | CASSSAGGGVVETQYF
TRBJ2-2 | TRBV20-1 | CSARALDSYTGELFF
TRBJ2-1 | TRBV6-5 | CASGGVEQFF
TRBJ2-5 | TRBV12-3/TRBV12-4 | CASSPKSGEGVETQYF
TRBJ2-2 | TRBV6-1 | CASSESPGQALFANTGELFF
TRBJ2-1 | TRBV11-1 | CASSLGPLSYNEQFF
TRBJ2-7 | TRBV28 | CASSFQGGGPLRQYF